The following is a TCR beta chain sequence with its context. These data originate in a study of CD8 T cells in Susac syndrome. The CDR3 is 14 residues long. Germline assignment: CDR1 SGHTA and CDR2 FQGNSA. Germline trimming cut 4 bases from V and 11 bases from J; bases unmatched to any gene: 8. From blood CD8+ and CD4+ T cells, TCR beta sequences were generated. Age- and sex-matched healthy donors served as the control group. The CD8+ and CD4+ T cells were negatively isolated, with the TEMRA cells enriched by FACS. Random hexamers primed reverse transcription of about 0.45 to 1 ug RNA. Amplification of the TCR beta CDR3 was carried out by immunoSEQ multiplex PCR, which spanned a total of 54 Vbeta and 13 Jbeta segments. Each CDR3 protein gets one entry after TCRdb re-called the immunoSEQ multiplex PCR reads with MiXCR. The sample shows around 190,000 distinct CDR3 sequences, 85% to 95% of them seen only once.

The TCR sequence derives from a human donor in good health. The V gene is TRBV7-2, the J gene TRBJ1-4; 9 nucleotides agree with TRBD1. Sequenced sample: CD4+ T cells from PBMCs. CDR3 coding DNA: TGTGCCAGCAGCTCGGCCGGGACAGGGATGAAACTGTTTTTT. The encoded protein is CASSSAGTGMKLFF.